In this sample, the clone carrying this T cell receptor (beta chain) turned up once. Antigen unknown. This sample is drawn from a study of CD8 T cells in Susac syndrome. Overall study results and limits: The study acknowledged a relatively small number of individuals in its TCR sequencing and HLA analysis.

TCR beta was sequenced from blood CD8+ and CD4+ T cells. RNA in amounts of roughly 0.5 to 1 ug was reverse transcribed with random hexamers. Multiplex PCR with immunoSEQ amplified the TCR beta CDR3 across 54 Vbeta and 13 Jbeta. One entry per CDR3 protein results from TCRdb running MiXCR on the immunoSEQ multiplex PCR reads. The data contain about 200,000 distinct CDR3 sequences, approximately 95% of them singletons. The V and J ends lost 1 base and 7 bases respectively, with 4 bases between them. Germline CDR1 DFQATT, CDR2 SNEGSKA (reference sequence). This CDR3 has 10 amino acids. The specimen sequenced was CD4+ T cells from PBMCs. The chain couples TRBV20-1 to TRBJ2-5, with D hard to call. This receptor was obtained from a human donor with multiple sclerosis. The CDR3 region is CSARVSTQYF. In DNA, the CDR3 is TGCAGTGCTAGAGTGTCGACCCAGTACTTC.